This is a list of T cell receptor beta chains from one sample in a study of cytomegalovirus exposure and HLA in healthy donors. Profiled with immunoSEQ multiplex PCR; TCRdb holds only in-frame clones, not every one. Of over 95,000 clones in the sample, more than 65% are singletons; the top ten hold 9.5% to 12%. Material for sequencing was PBMCs. The origin of the receptors is a man aged 35-49 years in good health and CMV-seropositive. Both conserved end residues are part of each CDR3. The D gene is left open where the match is weak. The size of a clone is reported for some rows only, either as once, few or many, or as a class for expanded clones.

cdr3_nt: TGTGCCAGCAGCCCAGAGAGCAGTCGGGGCTATGGCTACACCTTC; cdr3_aa: CASSPESSRGYGYTF; d_call: .; v_call: TRBV9; clone_size: few; j_call: TRBJ1-2
cdr3_nt: TGTGCCATCAGTTACAGGGGGCGCAATGAGCAGTTCTTC; cdr3_aa: CAISYRGRNEQFF; d_call: TRBD1; v_call: TRBV10-3; clone_size: .; j_call: TRBJ2-1
cdr3_nt: TGCGCCAGCAGTAAGGGGGAGACCCAGTACTTC; cdr3_aa: CASSKGETQYF; d_call: .; v_call: TRBV5-1; clone_size: .; j_call: TRBJ2-5
cdr3_nt: TGTGCCAGCAGAAACAGGGAGGGCACTGAAGCTTTCTTT; cdr3_aa: CASRNREGTEAFF; d_call: .; v_call: TRBV27; clone_size: .; j_call: TRBJ1-1
cdr3_nt: TGTGCCACTACCCGAGGTGGGTCCTACGAGCAGTACTTC; cdr3_aa: CATTRGGSYEQYF; d_call: .; v_call: TRBV2; clone_size: .; j_call: TRBJ2-7
cdr3_nt: TGTGCCAGCAGTTTATGGGGGACTAGCGGGGGGTACAATGAGCAGTTCTTC; cdr3_aa: CASSLWGTSGGYNEQFF; d_call: TRBD2; v_call: TRBV28; clone_size: .; j_call: TRBJ2-1
cdr3_nt: TGTGCCAGCGGTTCGCAGAACACCTACGAGCAGTACTTC; cdr3_aa: CASGSQNTYEQYF; d_call: .; v_call: TRBV28; clone_size: .; j_call: TRBJ2-7
cdr3_nt: TGTGCCCCAAAAGGGGGAACCGGCAATCAGCCCCAGCATTTT; cdr3_aa: CAPKGGTGNQPQHF; d_call: .; v_call: TRBV2; clone_size: .; j_call: TRBJ1-5
cdr3_nt: TGTGCCAGCTCACCACCTTCCCTAGCGGGGCCCCTCGAGCAGTACTTC; cdr3_aa: CASSPPSLAGPLEQYF; d_call: TRBD2; v_call: TRBV18; clone_size: .; j_call: TRBJ2-7
cdr3_nt: TGTGCCAGCAGTTACGACAGCTGGGGCGAGCAGTACTTC; cdr3_aa: CASSYDSWGEQYF; d_call: .; v_call: TRBV6-6; clone_size: few; j_call: TRBJ2-7
cdr3_nt: TGCGCCAGCAGCCAAGATAGGTACAGGGGTAACACTGAAGCTTTCTTT; cdr3_aa: CASSQDRYRGNTEAFF; d_call: TRBD1; v_call: TRBV4-1; clone_size: .; j_call: TRBJ1-1
cdr3_nt: TGTGCCAGCAGCTCCAACAGGGGGCTAGCGGCCAACACCGGGGAGCTGTTTTTT; cdr3_aa: CASSSNRGLAANTGELFF; d_call: TRBD1; v_call: TRBV7-9; clone_size: once; j_call: TRBJ2-2
cdr3_nt: TGTGCCAGCAGCTTAGAGTCAGGGGTTGGCTACAATGAGCAGTTCTTC; cdr3_aa: CASSLESGVGYNEQFF; d_call: .; v_call: TRBV7-2; clone_size: .; j_call: TRBJ2-1